These T cell receptor beta chains were read from a single sample in a study of radiotherapy plus CTLA-4 blockade in lung cancer. Assay: immunoSEQ multiplex PCR; the TCRdb copy retains only in-frame clones and omits some. The repertoire holds roughly 58,000 clones, with approximately 82% as singletons. The material was peripheral blood, obtained from a patient treated with radiotherapy plus ipilimumab. These receptors all come from a human donor with non-small cell lung cancer whose response to radiotherapy plus ipilimumab could not be evaluated. The CDR3 runs from the conserved cysteine through the conserved F or W. A D gene is named only where the DNA matches it firmly. Clone size is shown for a subset of rows, as once, few, many or a class of expanded clone.

J gene,D gene,clone size,V gene,CDR3 DNA,CDR3 protein
TRBJ2-2,TRBD2,.,TRBV4-1,TGCGCCAGCAGCCAACAGACGCTAGCGGGGGAACCCGGGGAGCTGTTTTTT,CASSQQTLAGEPGELFF
TRBJ2-7,TRBD2,.,TRBV19,TGTGCCAGTAGCCTGACTAGCGGGGGGCCCTACGAGCAGTACTTC,CASSLTSGGPYEQYF
TRBJ2-5,.,.,TRBV6-5,TGTGCCAGCAGCACTCCCATCACAGAGACCCAGTACTTC,CASSTPITETQYF
TRBJ2-1,.,.,TRBV9,TGTGCCAGCAGCCTACGGGGGAGACTCAATGAGCAGTTCTTC,CASSLRGRLNEQFF
TRBJ2-1,.,.,TRBV9,TGTGCCAGCAGCCTCCCGAGCGGTAGCTCCTACAATGAGCAGTTCTTC,CASSLPSGSSYNEQFF
TRBJ1-4,.,.,TRBV2,TGTGCCAGCAGTACAAACGGGAGAGAAAAACTGTTTTTT,CASSTNGREKLFF
TRBJ2-7,TRBD1,.,TRBV5-1,TGCGCCAGCAGCTTACCGGGACAGGGCTACGAGCAGTACTTC,CASSLPGQGYEQYF
TRBJ1-1,.,few,TRBV4-3,TGCGCCAGCAGCCAGGCACCCTTGAACACTGAAGCTTTCTTT,CASSQAPLNTEAFF
TRBJ2-1,TRBD2,.,TRBV5-8,TGTGCCAGCAGCTTGGGGACTAGCGGGAGAAATGAGCAGTTCTTC,CASSLGTSGRNEQFF
TRBJ2-5,.,.,TRBV19,TGTGCCAGTAGTAAGGGACTGGTGGAGACCCAGTACTTC,CASSKGLVETQYF
TRBJ2-7,.,few,TRBV28,TGTGCCAGCAGCGAACGACTGGGCTACGAGCAGTACTTC,CASSERLGYEQYF
TRBJ1-5,.,.,TRBV19,TGTGCCAGTAGTAGACGGACAAGAGATAGCAATCAGCCCCAGCATTTT,CASSRRTRDSNQPQHF
TRBJ2-2,TRBD1,.,TRBV9,TGTGCCAGCAGCTCCACAGGGGACGGGGAGCTGTTTTTT,CASSSTGDGELFF
TRBJ1-1,TRBD1,once,TRBV28,TGTGCCAGCAGTTTGGGAAGGGGGCACACTGAAGCTTTCTTT,CASSLGRGHTEAFF
TRBJ1-1,TRBD1,.,TRBV5-4,TGTGCCAGCAGCTACGGACAGGGATCCACTGAAGCTTTCTTT,CASSYGQGSTEAFF
TRBJ1-3,TRBD1,.,TRBV28,TGTGCCAGCAGGGGACAGGGCACAGGAAACACCATATATTTT,CASRGQGTGNTIYF
TRBJ2-2,TRBD1,.,TRBV2,TGTGCCAGCAGTGACCAGGGGGTCGGGATCGGGGAGCTGTTTTTT,CASSDQGVGIGELFF
TRBJ2-3,.,.,TRBV7-9,TGTGCCAGCAGCTTAGAATTAGCTAGCACAGATACGCAGTATTTT,CASSLELASTDTQYF
TRBJ2-7,.,once,TRBV5-1,TGCGCCAGCGGGGCGGAAACCTACGAGCAGTACTTC,CASGAETYEQYF
TRBJ2-7,.,.,TRBV9,TGTGCCAGCAGCGTAGGAGGGTCCCTCCTAGCGTACGAGCAGTACTTC,CASSVGGSLLAYEQYF
TRBJ2-5,TRBD2,.,TRBV18,TGTGCCAGCTCACGGACTAGCGGGGGGGAGACCCAGTACTTC,CASSRTSGGETQYF
TRBJ1-1,.,.,TRBV28,TGTGCCAGCAGCCGGGTCGGAACTGAAGCTTTCTTT,CASSRVGTEAFF
TRBJ2-7,.,.,TRBV7-2,TGTGCCAGCAGCCAGGGGCAGCGTACCTCCGAGCAGTACTTC,CASSQGQRTSEQYF
TRBJ1-2,TRBD1,.,TRBV6-5,TGTGCCAGCAGTTACCTCCTGGGACAGGGGAGAGATGGCTACACCTTC,CASSYLLGQGRDGYTF
TRBJ1-2,.,.,TRBV7-9,TGTGCCAGCAGCTGGGACTTAAAGGGCTATGGCTACACCTTC,CASSWDLKGYGYTF
TRBJ2-2,TRBD2,.,TRBV9,TGTGCCAGCAGCACCAGGGGAGCGGGGGGGCACACCGGGGAGCTGTTTTTT,CASSTRGAGGHTGELFF
TRBJ2-5,.,.,TRBV5-6,TGTGCCAGCAGCCGAGACAGGACCCAAGAGACCCAGTACTTC,CASSRDRTQETQYF
TRBJ2-3,TRBD2,.,TRBV29-1,TGCAGCGTTGAAGGGGAGGGACTAGATACGCAGTATTTT,CSVEGEGLDTQYF
TRBJ2-6,TRBD1,.,TRBV4-1,TGCGCCAGCAGCCAAGAGCCAGGGGGTGCCTCTGGGGCCAACGTCCTGACTTTC,CASSQEPGGASGANVLTF
TRBJ2-7,TRBD2,.,TRBV14,TGTGCCAGCAGCCTTGGCGGGAGGGCGTACTCGCAGTACTTC,CASSLGGRAYSQYF
TRBJ2-7,TRBD1,.,TRBV7-6,TGTGCCAGCAGCTTAGGGGACAGATACGAGCAGTACTTC,CASSLGDRYEQYF
TRBJ2-3,TRBD2,.,TRBV9,TGTGCCAGCAGCGCCCTAGCGGGGGGGCCGCAAGATACGCAGTATTTT,CASSALAGGPQDTQYF
TRBJ2-7,TRBD2,.,TRBV9,TGTGCCAGCAGCGGCACCGGGACTACATACGAGCAGTACTTC,CASSGTGTTYEQYF
TRBJ2-2,TRBD1,.,TRBV5-1,TGCGCCAGTGGCCGGGACAGGGCGAACACCGGGGAGCTGTTTTTT,CASGRDRANTGELFF
TRBJ1-2,.,.,TRBV5-6,TGTGCCAGCAGCTTGCGAGAGGGCTATGGCTACACCTTC,CASSLREGYGYTF
TRBJ1-2,TRBD1,.,TRBV15,TGTGCCACCAGCAGTCGACAGGGGGCCGCGCCCTATGGCTACACCTTC,CATSSRQGAAPYGYTF
TRBJ1-4,TRBD1,.,TRBV4-1,TGCGCCAGCAGCCAAGGGGGACAGATTAATGAAAAACTGTTTTTT,CASSQGGQINEKLFF
TRBJ2-7,TRBD1,.,TRBV28,TGTGCCAGCAGTTTTGTACAGGGGCGCGAGCAGTACTTC,CASSFVQGREQYF
TRBJ2-4,TRBD2,once,TRBV11-2,TGTGCCAGCAGCCTCAACTCGGGGGGTCGGGGAAGGAACATTGAGTACTTC,CASSLNSGGRGRNIEYF
TRBJ1-5,TRBD1,.,TRBV7-2,TGTGCCAGCAGCAGGGACAGCTCTAGCAATCAGCCCCAGCATTTT,CASSRDSSSNQPQHF
TRBJ2-4,TRBD2,few,TRBV13,TGTGCCACCCAACGTTGGGGAGCGGGAGTAAGCATTCAGTACTTC,CATQRWGAGVSIQYF
TRBJ2-4,TRBD1,few,TRBV4-3,TGCGCCAGCAGCCCTGGGACAGGGCGGGTGACCAAAAACATTCAGTACTTC,CASSPGTGRVTKNIQYF
TRBJ2-7,TRBD1,.,TRBV5-1,TGCGCCAGCAGCTCGGGACAGGGGGCCTACGAGCAGTACTTC,CASSSGQGAYEQYF
TRBJ1-4,.,.,TRBV5-1,TGCGCCAGCAGGACAAGAGGGTCCGGTAATGAAAAACTGTTTTTT,CASRTRGSGNEKLFF
TRBJ1-6,.,.,TRBV5-5,TGTGCCAGCAGCTTGGCCCAGGGCTATAATTCACCCCTCCACTTT,CASSLAQGYNSPLHF
TRBJ2-2,TRBD1,.,TRBV6-5,TGTGCCAGCAGCTTCGGACAGGGTTACACCGGGGAGCTGTTTTTT,CASSFGQGYTGELFF
TRBJ2-5,TRBD1,.,TRBV30,TGTGCCTGGGGAGACAGGGGAGAGACCCAGTACTTC,CAWGDRGETQYF
TRBJ2-7,.,.,TRBV7-8,TGTGCCAGCAGCGGCTCTCAGGGATACGAGCAGTACTTC,CASSGSQGYEQYF
TRBJ1-1,TRBD1,.,TRBV9,TGTGCCAGCAGCGCGCCAGCAGGGGGCGGGGCCACTGAAGCTTTCTTT,CASSAPAGGGATEAFF
TRBJ2-4,TRBD1,.,TRBV9,TGTGCCAGCAGCGTAGAGGGGGCCGGTAACATTCAGTACTTC,CASSVEGAGNIQYF
TRBJ2-1,TRBD1,.,TRBV6-1,TGTGCCAGCAGTGAAGAGGGGACAGGGGGCTGGAGTGAGCAGTTCTTC,CASSEEGTGGWSEQFF
TRBJ2-7,TRBD2,.,TRBV7-6,TGTGCCAGCAGCTTACTGTATGGGCGGGGGGGAGGTACCGAGCAGTACTTC,CASSLLYGRGGGTEQYF
TRBJ2-7,TRBD1,.,TRBV10-3,TGTGCCACCTGGAAGGACAGGACCTCTGTCGAGCAGTACTTC,CATWKDRTSVEQYF